This T cell receptor beta chain originates from a study of blood T cell repertoires in COVID-19. This clone was counted between two and nine times. Assay used: immunoSEQ multiplex PCR; TCRdb lists only in-frame clones, some missing. The table lists 250,000 to 300,000 clones, about 90% of them singletons. The germline CDR1 and CDR2 sequences are SGHAT and FQNNGV. The CDR3 runs to 15 residues. Trimming took 5 bases from V and 1 from J; bases not matched to a gene: 6. The sample comprised PBMCs or T cells enriched from blood (not recorded which). The receptor was derived from a woman between 45 and 60 years old who had been exposed to COVID-19. The V gene is TRBV11-2, the J gene TRBJ2-7, with 9 bases matching TRBD1. The CDR3 sequence: CASSDPGQGSYEQYF. CDR3 in DNA: TGTGCCAGCAGCGACCCGGGACAGGGTTCCTACGAGCAGTACTTC.